This TCR beta chain was obtained from a study of control samples from healthy donors and cancer patients (dated by TCRdb to the early 2020s). The CDR3, from cysteine to phenylalanine, totals 14 residues. Only the CDR3 part of the read is kept: 42 bases, read in frame from the first base. The germline V gene (reference sequence) supplies CDR1 MNHNY and CDR2 SVGAGI. At the junction V is shortened by 7 bases and J by 6 bases; bases outside the gene matches: 6. Of note for this clone: Its binding antigen is unknown. Base quality data are lacking; no much larger clone is found one base away.

Library preparation was by the immunoSEQ multiplex PCR assay. The clones in this table, taken by TCRdb from immuneACCESS, are in-frame only. Not every clone is retained; where verified, under half of the shortfall comes from an unresolved V gene, and the cause of the rest is unknown. The sample data list roughly 120,000 clones, and about 88% of these were observed just once. Clones ranked in the top ten supply more than 2.5% of the sample. Sample: blood. In this chain, TRBV6-6 is recombined with TRBJ1-4, and TRBD1 matches 9 of the central bases. This TCR was sampled from a man aged 45 to 65 in good health. The nucleotide sequence is given as TGTGCCAGCACCAAACGGACAGGGGATGAAAAACTGTTTTTT. This gives the protein CASTKRTGDEKLFF.